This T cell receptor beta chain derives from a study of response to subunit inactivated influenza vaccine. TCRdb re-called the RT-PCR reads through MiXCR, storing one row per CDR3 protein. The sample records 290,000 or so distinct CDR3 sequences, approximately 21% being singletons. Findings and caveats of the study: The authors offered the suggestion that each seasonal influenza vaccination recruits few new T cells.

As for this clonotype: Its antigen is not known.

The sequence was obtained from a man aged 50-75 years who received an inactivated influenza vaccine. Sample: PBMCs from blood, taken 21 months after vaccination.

In nucleotides, the CDR3 is TGTGCCAGCACGAGGGCGAGGAATCAGCCCCAGCATTTT. This gives the protein CASTRARNQPQHF. V gene TRBV6-1 combines with J gene TRBJ1-5; no reliable D call. V gave up 7 bases and J gave up 4 bases, with 11 bases separating them. Germline V gene sequence: CDR1 MNHNS, CDR2 SASEGT. The CDR3 runs 13 residues.